The 21 T cell receptor beta chains presented below share a single source sample, sequenced in a study of blood T cell repertoires in COVID-19. Profiling relied on immunoSEQ multiplex PCR, and the TCRdb table lists in-frame clones only, not all of them. The sample yields more than 100,000 clones, 84% seen once. Sequencing input: peripheral blood. All receptors derive from a man aged 55 to 70 with acute or convalescent COVID-19.

The chain uses TRBV28 and TRBJ2-7, with D unresolved. Germline CDR1 reads MDHEN; CDR2 reads SYDVKM. This CDR3 has 17 amino acids. V lost 2 bases, J lost 0 bases, and 17 bases lay in between. CDR3 sequence reads: CASSLPPMGGVSYEQYF. The DNA for the CDR3 is TGTGCCAGCAGTTTACCTCCTATGGGTGGAGTCTCCTACGAGCAGTACTTC.

This clone was seen more than once but under ten times. The chain has TRBV19 and TRBJ2-6; unclear D gene. CDR3 length equals 14 residues. The V end was cut by 8 bases, the J end by 2 bases, with 10 bases between. The V gene's germline CDR1 is LNHDA and CDR2 SQIVND (reference sequence). CDR3 amino acids: CASLYMTGANVLTF. The CDR3 region has the DNA TGTGCCAGTCTTTACATGACTGGGGCCAACGTCCTGACTTTC.

The chain employs TRBV5-1 and TRBJ2-3; 14 bases are shared with TRBD2. The V and J ends lost 4 bases and 1 base, in that order; junction bases with no gene match: 5. The CDR3 loop spans 17 amino acids. Germline CDR1 reads SGHRS; CDR2 reads YFSETQ. CDR3 DNA: TGCGCCAGCAGCACCGGACTAGCGGGGGGCGGCACAGATACGCAGTATTTT. Protein: CASSTGLAGGGTDTQYF.

The chain joins TRBV6-5 to TRBJ1-6, with D unclear. CDR1 and CDR2 from the germline V gene are MNHEY and SVGAGI. The CDR3 is made up of 15 amino acids. The V and J ends lost 10 bases and 9 bases respectively, with 22 bases between them. The CDR3 spells CATTVHQDQISPLHF. In DNA form, the CDR3 reads TGTGCCACCACGGTACACCAGGATCAAATTTCACCCCTCCACTTT.

The V gene is TRBV7-3, the J gene TRBJ2-2, with 8 positions matching TRBD2. V shed 0 bases and J 2 bases; nucleotides not matched to a gene: 2. The CDR3 contains 16 residues. Germline CDR1 SGHTA, CDR2 FQGTGA. DNA of the CDR3: TGTGCCAGCAGCTTAACCAGCGGGAGTAACACCGGGGAGCTGTTTTTT. It translates to CASSLTSGSNTGELFF.

The rearrangement links TRBV3-1 (or the pseudogene TRBV3-2) to TRBJ2-3; D gene ambiguous. Germline V gives CDR1 LGHDT, CDR2 YNNKEL (reference sequence). V lost 2 bases and J 5 bases, leaving 2 bases between the germline ends. CDR3 length: 11 amino acids. CDR3 protein: CASSQQDTQYF. The DNA of the CDR3 is TGTGCCAGCAGCCAACAAGATACGCAGTATTTT.

The CDR3 nucleotides are TGTGCCAGCAGTTGGTCTGGACAGGAGGGTCAGCCCCAGCATTTT. Translation gives CASSWSGQEGQPQHF. This chain uses TRBV6-5 with TRBJ1-5, with 7 bases fitting TRBD1. V shed 4 bases, J shed 6 bases, and the junction held 9 bases outside the gene matches. This CDR3 region has 15 residues. CDR1 and CDR2 from the germline V gene are MNHEY and SVGAGI.

This chain uses TRBV27 with TRBJ2-3; 9 nucleotides line up with TRBD1. The CDR3 length is 15 residues. The germline V gene has CDR1 MNHEY and CDR2 SMNVEV (reference sequence). Losses at the gene ends were 7 bases for V and 0 bases for J; bases not matched to a gene: 5. The DNA for the CDR3 is TGTGCCAGCATGGCCGGGACAGGGAGCACAGATACGCAGTATTTT. Protein sequence: CASMAGTGSTDTQYF.

V gene TRBV11-2 combines with J gene TRBJ2-5; D uncertain. The V gene's germline CDR1 is SGHAT and CDR2 FQNNGV. Between the trimmed V and J ends, which lost 5 bases and 5 bases, there was a span of 6 bases. The CDR3 runs 11 residues. CDR3 region: CASSTGETQYF. CDR3 sequence (DNA): TGTGCCAGCAGCACCGGGGAGACCCAGTACTTC.

V usage is TRBV19 and J usage is TRBJ1-1; 8 bases match TRBD1. V lost 3 bases, J lost 5 bases, and 11 bases stayed unmatched. There are 16 residues in the CDR3. The germline V gene has CDR1 LNHDA and CDR2 SQIVND (reference sequence). The CDR3: CASSIGMQGAGTEAFF. CDR3 nucleotides: TGTGCCAGTAGTATCGGTATGCAGGGGGCCGGAACTGAAGCTTTCTTT.

This chain connects TRBV19 to TRBJ2-7, with 12 bases that match TRBD2. The V segment lost 6 bases and the J segment 4 bases; nucleotides outside the gene matches: 7. The CDR3 consists of 15 residues. From germline, CDR1 is LNHDA and CDR2 SQIVND (reference sequence). The CDR3 loop reads CASRERTSGAYEQYF. In DNA form, the CDR3 reads TGTGCCAGTAGGGAACGGACTAGCGGGGCGTACGAGCAGTACTTC.

This clone was picked up a small number of times. This rearrangement joins TRBV6-5 to TRBJ2-7; TRBD2 matches 8 bases. The CDR3 runs 15 residues. With V trimmed by 6 bases and J by 5 bases, 12 bases remained unmatched. Germline V gene sequence: CDR1 MNHEY, CDR2 SVGAGI. CDR3 region: CASRAAGAGSNEQYF. The CDR3 DNA reads TGTGCCAGCAGGGCAGCGGGAGCCGGCAGCAACGAGCAGTACTTC.

The CDR3 protein is CASSVGRRGTEAFF. Written as DNA, the CDR3 is TGTGCCAGCAGTGTCGGACGACGGGGCACTGAAGCTTTCTTT. The chain links TRBV5-4 to TRBJ1-1; D is unclear. This CDR3 has 14 residues. The V and J ends lost 5 bases and 4 bases respectively, with 15 bases between them. Germline CDR1 is SGHNT and CDR2 is YYREEE (reference sequence).

V is TRBV7-2 and J is TRBJ2-5; 15 positions agree with TRBD2. Germline lookup yields CDR1 SGHTA and CDR2 FQGNSA. This CDR3 region has 16 residues. V was pared by 4 bases and J by 2 bases, with 2 bases of the junction left unmatched. CDR3 coding DNA: TGTGCCAGCAGCTCGGGACTAGCGGGAGGTCAAGAGACCCAGTACTTC. Translation gives CASSSGLAGGQETQYF.

V and J are TRBV19 and TRBJ1-4, with D possibly being TRBD1 (6 bases). The ends were cut back, 6 bases at V and 0 bases at J, with 8 bases in the middle. The CDR3 contains 14 residues. CDR1 LNHDA and CDR2 SQIVND come from the germline V gene (reference sequence). CDR3 DNA: TGTGCCAGTAGGGACAGACCAACTAATGAAAAACTGTTTTTT. Translated: CASRDRPTNEKLFF. Together with reference TRBV19 and TRBJ1-4, the CDR3 gives the full variable domain: DGGITQSPKYLFRKEGQNVTLSCEQNLNHDAMYWYRQDPGQGLRLIYYSQIVNDFQKGDIAEGYSVSREKKESFPLTVTSAQKNPTAFYLCASRDRPTNEKLFFGSGTQLSVL.

The V and J genes are TRBV11-2 and TRBJ1-3; D uncertain. The germline V and J ends were trimmed by 1 base and 4 bases, with 5 bases remaining between them. The CDR3 contains 13 residues. CDR1 SGHAT and CDR2 FQNNGV come from the germline V gene. CDR3 residues: CASSLGAGNTIYF. The CDR3 nucleotides read TGTGCCAGCAGCTTAGGAGCAGGAAACACCATATATTTT.

The chain employs TRBV14 and TRBJ1-2; a weak D match, TRBD1 (5 bases). The CDR3 has 15 amino acids. V dropped 1 base and J dropped 1 base, with 10 bases sitting between them. In germline, CDR1 is SGHDN, CDR2 FVKESK. CDR3 amino acids: CASSQVDRFNYGYTF. For the CDR3, the DNA is TGTGCCAGCAGCCAAGTCGACAGATTTAACTATGGCTACACCTTC.

The CDR3 loop reads CASSESGREYEQYF. CDR3 bases: TGCGCCAGCAGTGAGTCAGGCAGGGAATACGAGCAGTACTTC. V and J are TRBV10-2 and TRBJ2-7; D may be TRBD1 (5 bases). The germline V and J ends were trimmed by 0 bases and 4 bases, with 10 bases remaining between them. Germline lookup yields CDR1 WSHSY and CDR2 SAAADI. CDR3 length equals 14 residues.

V gene TRBV7-3 combines with J gene TRBJ2-2; 9 positions agree with TRBD2. The germline CDR1 and CDR2 sequences are SGHTA and FQGTGA. The J segment lost 2 bases and the V segment lost 5 bases, leaving 9 bases of the junction unmatched. The CDR3 has 17 amino acids. The CDR3 DNA sequence: TGTGCCAGCAGCCCTAGGGGCCTAGCGGGAAACACCGGGGAGCTGTTTTTT. Translated, it gives CASSPRGLAGNTGELFF.

The rearrangement uses TRBV6-5 and TRBJ2-2; 10 positions match TRBD1. Germline V gene data show CDR1 as MNHEY and CDR2 as SVGAGI. The CDR3 length is 15 residues. V trimming: 5 bases; J trimming: 3 bases; junction bases outside the gene matches: 3. CDR3 nucleotide sequence: TGTGCCAGCAGTAGGACAGGGGGTGACACCGGGGAGCTGTTTTTT. As protein: CASSRTGGDTGELFF.

This chain links TRBV9 with TRBJ1-2, with TRBD1 matching 9 bases. The CDR3 totals 15 residues. J gave up 7 bases and V 0 bases, and 7 bases lay outside the gene matches. CDR1 and CDR2 (germline): SGDLS, YYNGEE. The CDR3, as DNA: TGTGCCAGCAGCGTAGTGGGAGACAGGGGGTCTGGCTACACCTTC. Protein product: CASSVVGDRGSGYTF. The full variable domain, in which reference TRBV9 and TRBJ1-2 provide the parts outside the CDR3, is DSGVTQTPKHLITATGQRVTLRCSPRSGDLSVYWYQQSLDQGLQFLIQYYNGEERAKGNILERFSAQQFPDLHSELNLSSLELGDSALYFCASSVVGDRGSGYTFGSGTRLTVV.